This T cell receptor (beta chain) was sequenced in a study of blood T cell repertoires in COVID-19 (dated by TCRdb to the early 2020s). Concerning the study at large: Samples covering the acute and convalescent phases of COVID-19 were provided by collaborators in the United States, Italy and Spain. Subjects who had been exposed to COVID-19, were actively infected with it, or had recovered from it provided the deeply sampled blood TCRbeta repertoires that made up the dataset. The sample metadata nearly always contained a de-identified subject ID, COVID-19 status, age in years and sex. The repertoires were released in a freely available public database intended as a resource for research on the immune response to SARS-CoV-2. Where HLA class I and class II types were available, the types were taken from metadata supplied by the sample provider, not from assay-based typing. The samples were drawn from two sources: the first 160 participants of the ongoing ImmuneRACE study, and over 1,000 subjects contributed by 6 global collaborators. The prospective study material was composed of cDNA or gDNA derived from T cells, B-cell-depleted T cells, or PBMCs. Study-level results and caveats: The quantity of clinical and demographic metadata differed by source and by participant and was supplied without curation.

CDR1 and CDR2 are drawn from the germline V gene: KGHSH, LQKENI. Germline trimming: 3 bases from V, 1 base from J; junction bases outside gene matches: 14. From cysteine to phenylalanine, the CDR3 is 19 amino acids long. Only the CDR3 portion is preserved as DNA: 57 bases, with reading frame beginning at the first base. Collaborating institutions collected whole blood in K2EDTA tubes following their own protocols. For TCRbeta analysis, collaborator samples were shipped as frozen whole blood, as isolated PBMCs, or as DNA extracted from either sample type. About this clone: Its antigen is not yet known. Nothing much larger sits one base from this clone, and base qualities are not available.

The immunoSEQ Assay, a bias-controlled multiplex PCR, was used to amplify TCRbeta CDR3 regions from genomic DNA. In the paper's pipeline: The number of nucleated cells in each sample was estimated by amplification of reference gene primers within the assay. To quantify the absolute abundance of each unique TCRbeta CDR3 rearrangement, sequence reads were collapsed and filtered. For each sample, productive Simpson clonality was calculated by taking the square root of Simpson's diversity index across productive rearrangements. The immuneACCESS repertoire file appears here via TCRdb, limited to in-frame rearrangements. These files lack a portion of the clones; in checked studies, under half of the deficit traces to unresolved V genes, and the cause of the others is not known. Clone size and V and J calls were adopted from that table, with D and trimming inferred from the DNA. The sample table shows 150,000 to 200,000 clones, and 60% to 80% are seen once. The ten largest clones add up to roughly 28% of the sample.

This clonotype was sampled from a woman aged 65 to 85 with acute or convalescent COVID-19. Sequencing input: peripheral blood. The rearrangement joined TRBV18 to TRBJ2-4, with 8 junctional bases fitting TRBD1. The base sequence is TGTGCCAGCTCACCCGGACAGGGAAGGTCAGCTGTTGCCAAAAACATTCAGTACTTC. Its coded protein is CASSPGQGRSAVAKNIQYF.